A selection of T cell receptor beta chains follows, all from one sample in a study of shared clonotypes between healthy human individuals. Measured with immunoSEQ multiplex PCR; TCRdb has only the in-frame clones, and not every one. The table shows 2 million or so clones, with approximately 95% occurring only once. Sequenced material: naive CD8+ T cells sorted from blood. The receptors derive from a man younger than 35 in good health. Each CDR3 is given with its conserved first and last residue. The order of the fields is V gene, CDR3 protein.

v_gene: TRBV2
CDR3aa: CASSVLGGQGVYEQYF

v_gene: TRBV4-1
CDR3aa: CASSQPGTGGLYYGYTF

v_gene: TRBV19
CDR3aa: CAISQGPHTEAFF

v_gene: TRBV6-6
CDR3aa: CASTPTGGTQETQYF

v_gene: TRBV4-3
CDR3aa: CASSPGQGSLYEQYF

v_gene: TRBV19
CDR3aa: CASSTPVFEPQHF

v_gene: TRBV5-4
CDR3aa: CASSLVGQLNTEAFF

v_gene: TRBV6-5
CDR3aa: CASSLRGLASYEQYF

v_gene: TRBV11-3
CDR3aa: CASSLTGLGNEQFF

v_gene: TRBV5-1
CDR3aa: CASSLGEDRSYGYTF

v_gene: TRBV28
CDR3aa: CASSWPGALSTEAFF

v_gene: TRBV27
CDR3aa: CASSSLAGGHNEQFF

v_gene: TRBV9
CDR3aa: CASSVATSGAYNEQFF

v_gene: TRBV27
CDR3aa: CATRDRLNEQFF

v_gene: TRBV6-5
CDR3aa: CASSLARSYEQYF

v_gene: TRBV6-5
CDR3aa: CASSLGLAGDWTEAFF

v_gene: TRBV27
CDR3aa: CASSFGAGSYEQYF

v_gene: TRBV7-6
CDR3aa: CASSPAWTSLHEQYF

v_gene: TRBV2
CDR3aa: CASTNRDSYEQYF

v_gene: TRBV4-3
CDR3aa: CASSQALLNEQFF

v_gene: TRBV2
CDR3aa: CASRPPGLSYNEQFF

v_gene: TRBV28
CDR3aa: CASSGTGPDPYEQYF

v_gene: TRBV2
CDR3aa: CASASAPTLNEQFF

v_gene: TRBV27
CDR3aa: CATQQGALGNSPLHF

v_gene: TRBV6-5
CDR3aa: CASSYRRASGNTIYF

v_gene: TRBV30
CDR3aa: CAWRYFTGGPTEAFF

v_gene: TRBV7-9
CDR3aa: CASSLGQGISPLHF

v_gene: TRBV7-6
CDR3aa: CASRSPGLKISYEQYF

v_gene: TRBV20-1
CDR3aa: CSARDQDTQYF

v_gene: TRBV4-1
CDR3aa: CASSQDPGTSGAGELFF

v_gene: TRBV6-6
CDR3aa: CASSPLEDWGNSPLHF

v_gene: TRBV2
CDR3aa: CASSDSGNETQYF

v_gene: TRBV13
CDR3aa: CASSLLGGYGEQYF

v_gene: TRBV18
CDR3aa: CASSPPTGGPYEQYF

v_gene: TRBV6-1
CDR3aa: CASSEILQDTGELFF

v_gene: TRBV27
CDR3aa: CASRSLGGGGYEQYF

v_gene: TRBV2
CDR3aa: CASSETSAGLNQPQHF

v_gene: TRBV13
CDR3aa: CASSFQGAWEQYF

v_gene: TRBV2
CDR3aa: CASRTGEGGIQYF